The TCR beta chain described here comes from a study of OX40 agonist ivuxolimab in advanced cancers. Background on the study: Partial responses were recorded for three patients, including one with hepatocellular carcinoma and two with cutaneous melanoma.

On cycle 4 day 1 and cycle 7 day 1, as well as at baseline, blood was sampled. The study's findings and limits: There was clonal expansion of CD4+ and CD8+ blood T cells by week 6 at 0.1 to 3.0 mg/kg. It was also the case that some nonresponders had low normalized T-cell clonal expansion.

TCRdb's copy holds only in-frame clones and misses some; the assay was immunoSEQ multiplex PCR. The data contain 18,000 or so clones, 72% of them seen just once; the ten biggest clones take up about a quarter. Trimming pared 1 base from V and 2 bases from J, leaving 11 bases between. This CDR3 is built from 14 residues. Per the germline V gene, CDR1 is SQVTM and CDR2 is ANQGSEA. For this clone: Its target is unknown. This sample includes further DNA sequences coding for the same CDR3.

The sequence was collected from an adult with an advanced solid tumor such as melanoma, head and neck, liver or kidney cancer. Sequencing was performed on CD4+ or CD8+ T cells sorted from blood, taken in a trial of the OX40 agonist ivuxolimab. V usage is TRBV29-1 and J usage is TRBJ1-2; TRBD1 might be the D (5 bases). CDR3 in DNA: TGCAGCGTTGAAGGAGGCAGGGCCAACTATGGCTACACCTTC. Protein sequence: CSVEGGRANYGYTF.